The entry below gives a single T cell receptor beta chain sequence along with its context. Its antigen is unknown. This entry comes from a study of CD8 T cells in ankylosing spondylitis. Study-level results: What seemed typical of ankylosing spondylitis blood was a TCR beta motif built from several highly homologous variants.

CDR3 length: 18 residues. Quantitative 5'-RACE was performed with molecular barcodes, and it yielded the TCR beta libraries. A single record per CDR3 protein comes from TCRdb applying MiXCR to the 5' RACE reads. The sample includes just over 350,000 distinct CDR3 sequences, more than 20% of them seen just once. Sequencing used blood, either unsorted or a sorted T cell fraction (not recorded which). The TCR was taken from a male donor with ankylosing spondylitis or in good health (not recorded which). V usage is TRBV21-1 and J usage is TRBJ2-7; the DNA was not compared with TRBD1, the D call given in the table. TRBV21-1 is a pseudogene segment. DNA of the CDR3: TGTGCCAGCAGCCCCCACAGGGGTACCGGTAAAATTCCCTACGAGCAGTACTTC. This codes for CASSPHRGTGKIPYEQYF.